The 26 T cell receptor beta chains below come from one sample, sequenced in a study of cytomegalovirus exposure and HLA in healthy donors. The PCR made use of 60 Vbeta and 13 Jbeta primers. The assay was immunoSEQ multiplex PCR, and TCRdb's table has in-frame clones only and misses some. The table has about 110,000 clones, around 77% seen once. The sample comprised PBMCs. The receptors here all came from a male donor in good health and CMV-seronegative.

This rearrangement joins TRBV4-2 to TRBJ2-7; a possible D gene is TRBD2 (6 bases). The CDR3 covers 14 residues. The germline V gene encodes CDR1 LGHNA and CDR2 YNFKEQ. With 6 bases removed from V and 5 bases from J, the gap between germline ends came to 17 bases. DNA for the CDR3: TGTGCCAGCAGAACCGGGAGCGGAGAAAACGAGCAGTACTTC. This encodes CASRTGSGENEQYF.

This clone appeared a few times. The chain carries TRBV18 and TRBJ1-2; a possible D gene is TRBD1 (5 bases). V was cut by 4 bases and J by 3 bases, with 9 bases left in between. The CDR3 has 13 amino acids. Germline V CDR1 and CDR2: KGHSH, LQKENI. The CDR3 DNA follows: TGTGCCAGCTCACGTGGGGGGGACTATGGCTACACCTTC. As protein: CASSRGGDYGYTF.

The rearrangement joins TRBV7-2 to TRBJ1-2, with TRBD1 matching over 9 bases. The CDR3 covers 13 residues. CDR1 SGHTA and CDR2 FQGNSA come from the germline V gene. The trim removed 5 bases at V and 9 bases at J, leaving 7 bases unmatched. Written as DNA, the CDR3 is TGTGCCAGCAGCCCAGGACAGGGGACGAGCTACACCTTC. This translates into CASSPGQGTSYTF.

As concerns this clone: Without the conserved terminal phenylalanine or tryptophan, this CDR3 likely stems from a read error. The chain is built from TRBV6-1 and TRBJ1-5; 7 positions agree with TRBD1. The germline V gene has CDR1 MNHNS and CDR2 SASEGT. This CDR3 contains 15 residues. Trimming cost V 0 bases and J 11 bases; bases outside gene matches: 10. CDR3 nucleotide sequence: TGTGCCAGCAGTGAAGCCCCCACACTCAGGGGGTCCCAGCATCTT. It specifies CASSEAPTLRGSQHL.

J is TRBJ1-1 and V is TRBV28, with 9 bases fitting TRBD1. The CDR3 runs 16 residues. The trim removed 6 bases at V and 4 bases at J, leaving 12 bases unmatched. The germline CDR1 and CDR2 sequences are MDHEN and SYDVKM. CDR3 bases: TGTGCCAGCAGGGGAACAGGGGGCGCCGAGACCACTGAAGCTTTCTTT. It is translated as CASRGTGGAETTEAFF.

The chain employs TRBV6-5 and TRBJ1-2; 7 bases agree with TRBD1. V was pared by 5 bases and J by 5 bases, with 11 bases of the junction left unmatched. Germline V gene lookup returns CDR1 MNHEY and CDR2 SVGAGI. The CDR3 loop spans 15 amino acids. The CDR3 region is CASSIRTGPGYGYTF. As DNA, the CDR3 is TGTGCCAGCAGTATTCGGACAGGCCCAGGTTATGGCTACACCTTC.

The rearrangement links TRBV6-1 to TRBJ1-2, with TRBD1 as a possible D gene (5 bases). The CDR3 runs to 14 residues. Deletions cut 6 bases from V and 4 bases from J, with 15 bases between. The germline CDR1 and CDR2 sequences are MNHNS and SASEGT. The CDR3 DNA reads as TGTGCCAGCAGGACACAGGTTTTCCTCTATGGCTACACCTTC. Translation gives CASRTQVFLYGYTF.

The table lists this clone with a few counts. The chain carries TRBV7-3 and TRBJ2-3; D not certain. The CDR3 length is 12 residues. Looked up from germline, CDR1 is SGHTA and CDR2 is FQGTGA. V dropped 4 bases and J dropped 2 bases, with 4 bases sitting between them. The CDR3 here is CASSSVTDTQYF. The CDR3 nucleotides are TGTGCCAGCAGCTCAGTCACAGATACGCAGTATTTT.

The gene calls are TRBV7-6 and TRBJ2-1; TRBD1 is a possible D gene (5 bases). The CDR3 length is 14 residues. Per the germline V gene, CDR1 is SGHVS and CDR2 is FNYEAQ. V shed 5 bases and J shed 8 bases, with 16 bases lying between them. The CDR3 here is CASSRGFSQDEQFF. CDR3 sequence (DNA): TGTGCCAGCAGCAGGGGTTTCAGCCAGGATGAGCAGTTCTTC.

This rearrangement joins TRBV6-5 to TRBJ2-6; D gene uncertain. Germline V CDR1 and CDR2: MNHEY, SVGAGI. The V and J ends lost 2 bases and 2 bases respectively, with 7 bases between them. CDR3 size: 15 residues. CDR3 in amino acids: CASSYEVPGANVLTF. The CDR3 DNA reads as TGTGCCAGCAGTTACGAGGTACCTGGGGCCAACGTCCTGACTTTC.

The chain uses TRBV7-2 and TRBJ2-3, with a possible D match to TRBD2 (6 bases). Germline V gene lookup returns CDR1 SGHTA and CDR2 FQGNSA. V was shortened by 3 bases and J by 7 bases, with 20 bases between the two germline ends. The CDR3 contains 16 residues. The CDR3 is CASSLGGGVGSYTQYF. The CDR3 nucleotides are TGTGCCAGCAGCTTGGGCGGCGGGGTCGGGAGTTATACGCAGTATTTT.

This sequence joins TRBV10-1 and TRBJ2-1; TRBD2 matches 8 bases. The CDR3 covers 16 residues. Germline V CDR1 and CDR2: WNHNN, SYGVQD (reference sequence). Trimming cost V 4 bases and J 1 base; bases outside gene matches: 6. The CDR3 region is CASSGAGEGSYNEQFF. The CDR3 DNA reads as TGCGCCAGCAGTGGAGCGGGAGAGGGATCCTACAATGAGCAGTTCTTC.

This chain uses TRBV5-1 with TRBJ2-7; 11 nucleotides agree with TRBD2. The CDR3 covers 16 residues. With V trimmed by 4 bases and J by 6 bases, 12 bases remained unmatched. CDR1 and CDR2 (germline): SGHRS, YFSETQ. CDR3 in DNA: TGCGCCAGCAGCACACTGAGTAGCGGGAGGGTCAGCGAGCAGTACTTC. Amino acids: CASSTLSSGRVSEQYF.

The rearrangement joins TRBV7-3 to TRBJ2-7; D possibly corresponds to TRBD1 (6 bases). Trimming removed 1 base from V and 5 bases from J, with 6 bases in between. Per germline, CDR1 SGHTA and CDR2 FQGTGA. The CDR3 loop spans 12 amino acids. The CDR3 coding sequence is TGTGCCAGCAGCTTAAACAGGGACGAGCAGTACTTC. Protein product: CASSLNRDEQYF.

The chain couples TRBV15 to TRBJ1-3; weak D call: TRBD1 (5 bases). The germline V gene encodes CDR1 LNHNV and CDR2 YYDKDF (reference sequence). The CDR3 sequence is 16 residues long. V was shortened by 1 base and J by 10 bases, with 20 bases between the two germline ends. CDR3 residues: CATSRAPGSFGGTIYF. The CDR3 region has the DNA TGTGCCACCAGCAGAGCCCCAGGGAGTTTCGGAGGGACCATATATTTT.

The J gene is TRBJ2-1, the V gene TRBV6-6; the D is unclear. Germline V gene lookup returns CDR1 MNHNY and CDR2 SVGAGI (reference sequence). The CDR3 is made up of 12 amino acids. The V end lost 5 bases, the J end lost 4 bases, and 6 bases lay between the germline ends. This chain's CDR3 is CASSPRYNEQFF. CDR3 coding DNA: TGTGCCAGCAGTCCTCGGTACAATGAGCAGTTCTTC.

This clone has a single count. The CDR3 loop is CAWSSGDFEPQHF. CDR3 DNA: TGTGCCTGGAGTAGCGGGGATTTTGAGCCCCAGCATTTT. The rearrangement uses TRBV30 and TRBJ1-5; unclear D gene. The CDR3 extends over 13 amino acids. V dropped 2 bases and J dropped 8 bases, with 13 bases sitting between them. The germline gives CDR1 GTSNPN, CDR2 SVGIG (reference sequence).

The rearrangement joins TRBV28 to TRBJ1-5; maybe TRBD1 (5 bases). Germline V gene sequence: CDR1 MDHEN, CDR2 SYDVKM. The V end was cut by 4 bases, the J end by 2 bases, with 21 bases between. The CDR3 runs to 18 residues. CDR3 DNA sequence: TGTGCCAGCAGTTATTTCTCGGGGGAGGGTTCAGGCAATCAGCCCCAGCATTTT. This gives the protein CASSYFSGEGSGNQPQHF.

The J gene is TRBJ2-2, the V gene TRBV5-4; D remains unclear. V was shortened by 1 base and J by 3 bases, with 7 bases between the two germline ends. Germline V gene data show CDR1 as SGHNT and CDR2 as YYREEE (reference sequence). This CDR3 is built from 14 residues. The CDR3 loop is CASSLYRYTGELFF. CDR3 bases: TGTGCCAGCAGCTTGTACAGATACACCGGGGAGCTGTTTTTT.

This chain connects TRBV6-5 to TRBJ1-2; 7 bases are a match to TRBD1. The trim removed 6 bases at V and 0 bases at J, leaving 4 bases unmatched. This CDR3 is built from 14 residues. The germline V gene has CDR1 MNHEY and CDR2 SVGAGI. The CDR3 spells CASSLGTANYGYTF. The CDR3 nucleotides read TGTGCCAGCAGCCTCGGGACAGCTAACTATGGCTACACCTTC.

This rearrangement joins TRBV7-9 to TRBJ2-1, with a weak D call TRBD1 (6 bases). This CDR3 region has 15 residues. Trimming shortened V by 10 bases and J by 0 bases, and 16 bases separated the two germline ends. The germline gives CDR1 SEHNR, CDR2 FQNEAQ (reference sequence). CDR3 sequence: CATREGDSSYNEQFF. The DNA for the CDR3 is TGTGCCACCCGCGAGGGGGATAGCTCCTACAATGAGCAGTTCTTC. Full variable domain (rest looked up from reference TRBV7-9 and TRBJ2-1): DTGVSQNPRHKITKRGQNVTFRCDPISEHNRLYWYRQTLGQGPEFLTYFQNEAQLEKSRLLSDRFSAERPKGSFSTLEIQRTEQGDSAMYLCATREGDSSYNEQFFGPGTRLTVL.

This clone has only one observation. The chain employs TRBV6-1 and TRBJ2-1, with 10 bases matching TRBD1. Germline values: CDR1 MNHNS, CDR2 SASEGT. With V trimmed by 6 bases and J by 6 bases, 5 bases remained unmatched. This CDR3 region has 14 residues. This CDR3 reads CASRLTGGSNEQFF. In DNA form, the CDR3 reads TGTGCCAGCAGATTGACAGGGGGCTCCAATGAGCAGTTCTTC.

This CDR3 is CASSQVPEGLFNYGYTF. CDR3 sequence (DNA): TGCGCCAGCAGCCAAGTCCCCGAGGGCCTCTTTAACTATGGCTACACCTTC. The gene calls are TRBV4-1 and TRBJ1-2; no clear D. Trimming took off 1 base at V and 1 base at J, with 16 bases between the two ends. The CDR3 extends over 17 amino acids. The V gene's germline CDR1 is MGHRA and CDR2 YSYEKL.

The chain combines TRBV27 with TRBJ2-3, with 8 bases matching TRBD1. Germline values: CDR1 MNHEY, CDR2 SMNVEV (reference sequence). The CDR3 contains 15 residues. V shed 4 bases, J shed 6 bases, and the junction held 9 bases outside the gene matches. CDR3 sequence: CASSYRDRRSDTQYF. The CDR3 region has the DNA TGTGCCAGCAGTTATCGGGACAGGAGGTCGGATACGCAGTATTTT.

This chain connects TRBV28 to TRBJ2-7, with 10 nucleotides matching TRBD1. The germline gives CDR1 MDHEN, CDR2 SYDVKM. The V gene end was trimmed by 6 bases and the J gene end by 4 bases; junction bases not matched to a gene: 9. The CDR3 contains 15 residues. CDR3 protein: CASRPGTGVTYEQYF. CDR3 bases: TGTGCCAGCAGGCCCGGGACAGGGGTGACTTACGAGCAGTACTTC.

The chain joins TRBV6-1 to TRBJ1-2, with TRBD1 matching 8 bases. V shed 2 bases, J shed 2 bases, and the junction held 4 bases outside the gene matches. Germline V gene sequence: CDR1 MNHNS, CDR2 SASEGT. The CDR3 totals 15 residues. The CDR3 nucleotides are TGTGCCAGCAGTGAACCCTGGACAGGGAACTATGGCTACACCTTC. Amino acid sequence: CASSEPWTGNYGYTF.